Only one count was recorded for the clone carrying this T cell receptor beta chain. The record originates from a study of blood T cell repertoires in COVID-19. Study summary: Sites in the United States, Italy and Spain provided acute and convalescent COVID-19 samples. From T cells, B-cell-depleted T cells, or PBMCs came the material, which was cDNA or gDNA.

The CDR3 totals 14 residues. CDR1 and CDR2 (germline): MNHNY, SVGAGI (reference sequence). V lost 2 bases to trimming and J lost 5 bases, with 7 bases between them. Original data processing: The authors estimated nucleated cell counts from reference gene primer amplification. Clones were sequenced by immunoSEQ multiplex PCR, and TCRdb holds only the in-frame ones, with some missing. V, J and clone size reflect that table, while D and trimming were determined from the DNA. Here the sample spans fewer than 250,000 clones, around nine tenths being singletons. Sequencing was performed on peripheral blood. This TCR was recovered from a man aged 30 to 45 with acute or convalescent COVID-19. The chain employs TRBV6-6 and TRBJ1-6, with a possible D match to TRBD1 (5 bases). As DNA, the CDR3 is TGTGCCAGCAGTTACGTACAGGATAATTCACCCCTCCACTTT. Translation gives CASSYVQDNSPLHF.